The 20 T cell receptor beta chains given below trace back to one sample, sequenced in a study of vaccination and CD4 T cells after COVID-19 (dated by TCRdb to 2022 to 2024). These TCRs' antigens remain unknown. Read against the paper, the sample's treatment or condition label means: roughly ten-day PBMC culture with coronavirus spike peptide pools or control peptides (ViraFEST assay). Libraries were built with PCR. Sequencing took place on an Illumina iSeq 100. TCR sequencing of DNA from cultured CD4+ T cells used the Oncomine TCR Beta short-read assay at the Johns Hopkins FTIC core. In TCRdb, the public reads were trimmed at Q25 with fastp and aligned with MiXCR, with productive beta chains retained. Here each entry gathers all rows of one CDR3 protein and keeps the most common genes and DNA. The sample table shows 20,000 to 30,000 distinct CDR3 sequences, and around 48% are seen once. In total, the top ten clones hold 5% to 6.5% of the sample.

Sequencing was performed on CD4+ T cells from blood, cultured in vitro. These receptors originate from a human donor who had recovered from COVID-19.

The chain employs TRBV5-8 and TRBJ2-7; D may be TRBD1 (5 bases). This CDR3 comprises 13 residues. Germline CDR1 reads SGHTS; CDR2 reads YDEGEE. V lost 4 bases and J lost 6, with 14 bases in between. CDR3 in amino acids: CASSVSGWGEQYF. The CDR3, as DNA: TGTGCCAGCAGCGTGTCAGGGTGGGGCGAGCAGTACTTC. Based on the CDR3 plus reference TRBV5-8 and TRBJ2-7, the full variable domain is EAGVTQSPTHLIKTRGQQATLRCSPISGHTSVYWYQQALGLGLQFLLWYDEGEERNRGNFPPRFSGRQFPNYSSELNVNALELEDSALYLCASSVSGWGEQYFGPGTRLTVT.

This clonotype is a singleton in its sample. The chain recombines TRBV28 with TRBJ2-5, with TRBD2 matching 13 bases. Germline V gene sequence: CDR1 MDHEN, CDR2 SYDVKM. Trimming at V came to 7 bases and at J to 4 bases, leaving 9 bases not matched to a gene. The CDR3 length is 16 residues. The CDR3 sequence: CASTLWTSGSRETQYF. For the CDR3, the DNA is TGTGCCAGCACGCTTTGGACTAGCGGGAGCCGAGAGACCCAGTACTTC.

This rearrangement joins TRBV20-1 to TRBJ2-2, with a possible D match to TRBD1 (6 bases). Germline values: CDR1 DFQATT, CDR2 SNEGSKA (reference sequence). V was cut by 5 bases and J by 3 bases, with 19 bases left in between. This CDR3 has 16 amino acids. CDR3 residues: CSAPLGTRLDTGELFF. The CDR3 DNA follows: TGCAGTGCTCCCCTCGGGACAAGATTAGACACCGGGGAGCTGTTTTTT.

The chain recombines TRBV30 with TRBJ2-7; 9 bases are shared with TRBD2. Unmatched junction bases numbered 10, after V lost 4 bases and J lost 3 bases. The CDR3 consists of 15 residues. Per the germline V gene, CDR1 is GTSNPN and CDR2 is SVGIG (reference sequence). CDR3 amino acids: CAWMMGGLAHYEQYF. The CDR3 bases are TGTGCCTGGATGATGGGAGGACTAGCGCACTACGAGCAGTACTTC.

This clonotype was observed a few times. Here the CDR3 DNA reads TGTGCCAGCAGCTTGGGCACCAGGGGGCAGATCTATGGCTACACCTTC. This sequence encodes CASSLGTRGQIYGYTF. The rearrangement joins TRBV11-2 to TRBJ1-2; 8 bases fit TRBD1. The V and J ends lost 3 bases and 4 bases, in that order; junction bases with no gene match: 10. This CDR3 comprises 16 residues. Germline V gene lookup returns CDR1 SGHAT and CDR2 FQNNGV.

The chain has TRBV6-2 or TRBV6-3 and TRBJ1-2, with D possibly being TRBD1 (6 bases). CDR3 length: 14 amino acids. Looked up from germline, CDR1 is MNHEY and CDR2 is SVGEGT. With 4 bases removed from V and 3 bases from J, the gap between germline ends came to 12 bases. The CDR3, as DNA: TGTGCCAGCAGTTTCCTGGGGGCGGACTATGGCTACACCTTC. This sequence encodes CASSFLGADYGYTF.

This rearrangement joins TRBV27 to TRBJ1-2; the match to TRBD1 covers 12 bases. Germline lookup yields CDR1 MNHEY and CDR2 SMNVEV (reference sequence). Unmatched junction bases numbered 10, after V lost 6 bases and J lost 8 bases. The CDR3 covers 15 residues. CDR3 loop: CASRDTGTGGRGYTF. The CDR3 nucleotides read TGTGCCAGCAGGGATACCGGGACAGGGGGCCGGGGCTACACCTTC.

The V call is TRBV2, the J call TRBJ1-1; D is unresolved. V lost 7 bases, J lost 7 bases, and 10 bases lay in between. Germline CDR1 and CDR2: SNHLY and FYNNEI. The CDR3 length is 11 residues. The CDR3 is CASTRPVEAFF. DNA of the CDR3: TGTGCCAGCACAAGACCGGTTGAAGCTTTCTTT.

V and J are TRBV19 and TRBJ2-4; TRBD1 aligns across 7 bases. The length of the CDR3 is 16 residues. Trimming removed 5 bases from V and 0 bases from J; junction bases left unmatched: 7. The germline V gene encodes CDR1 LNHDA and CDR2 SQIVND (reference sequence). The DNA of the CDR3 is TGTGCCAGTAGTCCCCGAAGGGGGCTAGCCAAAAACATTCAGTACTTC. The encoded protein is CASSPRRGLAKNIQYF.

In its sample, this clonotype was seen a few times. The V and J genes are TRBV2 and TRBJ2-1, with D hard to call. The V end lost 6 bases, the J end lost 8 bases, and 8 bases lay between the germline ends. This CDR3 contains 11 residues. Germline V CDR1 and CDR2: SNHLY, FYNNEI. The CDR3 here is CASSTGYEQFF. The CDR3 nucleotides are TGTGCCAGCAGCACGGGCTATGAGCAGTTCTTC.

The V gene is TRBV11-3, the J gene TRBJ2-2; 12 bases agree with TRBD2. Trimming cost V 4 bases and J 6 bases; bases outside gene matches: 9. The CDR3 covers 17 residues. Germline loops: CDR1 SGHNT, CDR2 YENEEA. The CDR3 nucleotides are TGTGCCAGCAGCTCTCCTAGCGGGAGGGAAAGGGCCGGGGAGCTGTTTTTT. The encoded protein is CASSSPSGRERAGELFF.

The chain links TRBV6-5 to TRBJ2-7, with D hard to call. Germline loops: CDR1 MNHEY, CDR2 SVGAGI. There are 15 residues in the CDR3. Trimming removed 4 bases from V and 2 bases from J, with 15 bases in between. The CDR3 sequence: CASSSHKGPAYEQYF. CDR3 bases: TGTGCCAGCAGTTCTCATAAGGGTCCAGCCTACGAGCAGTACTTC.

The chain is built from TRBV6-5 and TRBJ1-2; D not resolved. V was clipped by 2 bases and J by 0 bases, with 4 bases between them. Germline assignment: CDR1 MNHEY and CDR2 SVGAGI. This CDR3 spans 13 amino acids. CDR3 nucleotides: TGTGCCAGCAGTTACGCAGCTAACTATGGCTACACCTTC. This codes for CASSYAANYGYTF.

The CDR3 reads CASSLVLEYNEQFF. CDR3 sequence (DNA): TGTGCCAGCTCACTCGTTCTTGAGTACAATGAGCAGTTCTTC. The chain is built from TRBV18 and TRBJ2-1; D is unclear. The V gene's germline CDR1 is KGHSH and CDR2 LQKENI. The CDR3 extends over 14 amino acids. With 4 bases removed from V and 4 bases from J, the gap between germline ends came to 11 bases.

The genes are TRBV28 and TRBJ2-1, with D perhaps matching TRBD1 (8 bases). In germline, CDR1 is MDHEN, CDR2 SYDVKM. The CDR3 consists of 13 residues. The CDR3 nucleotides are TGTGCTGTACAGGGGGGGGTCTACAATGAGCAGTTCTTC. Translated: CAVQGGVYNEQFF.

This clonotype has a handful of counts. The rearrangement joins TRBV6-5 to TRBJ2-7; D gene unclear. CDR1 MNHEY and CDR2 SVGAGI come from the germline V gene. CDR3 length: 14 residues. The V end was cut by 0 bases, the J end by 0 bases, with 6 bases between. CDR3 DNA: TGTGCCAGCAGTTACTCTTCAGTCTCCTACGAGCAGTACTTC. Protein: CASSYSSVSYEQYF.

This clonotype was seen a handful of times. The rearrangement links TRBV6-1 to TRBJ2-7; D is ambiguous. The CDR3 is 14 residues long. The V gene lost 0 bases and the J gene lost 2 bases, with 8 bases spanning the gap. The germline V gene has CDR1 MNHNS and CDR2 SASEGT. The CDR3 is CASSEAARPYEQYF. The CDR3 nucleotides read TGTGCCAGCAGTGAAGCAGCACGTCCCTACGAGCAGTACTTC.

This clonotype was recorded a few times. V gene TRBV15 combines with J gene TRBJ2-2; 9 bases fit TRBD1. V shed 7 bases, J shed 6 bases, and the junction held 3 bases outside the gene matches. Germline V gene data show CDR1 as LNHNV and CDR2 as YYDKDF (reference sequence). This CDR3 region has 13 residues. The CDR3 nucleotides read TGTGCCACCACCAGGGACAGGGCCGGGGAGCTGTTTTTT. Protein product: CATTRDRAGELFF.

The gene calls are TRBV29-1 and TRBJ2-3, with TRBD2 as a possible D gene (6 bases). V gave up 8 bases and J gave up 6 bases, with 12 bases separating them. CDR3 length: 11 residues. The germline gives CDR1 SQVTM, CDR2 ANQGSEA. CDR3 in DNA: TGCAGCTCTAGTCGGGGGGATACGCAGTATTTT. It translates to CSSSRGDTQYF.

The V gene is TRBV20-1, the J gene TRBJ2-7; weak D call: TRBD1 (6 bases). V lost 2 bases to trimming and J lost 0 bases, with 14 bases between them. This CDR3 comprises 15 residues. In germline, CDR1 is DFQATT, CDR2 SNEGSKA (reference sequence). Here the CDR3 DNA reads TGCAGTGCTAGAACCCGGGACACCCACTCCTACGAGCAGTACTTC. Its translation is CSARTRDTHSYEQYF.